The subject of this entry is one T cell receptor beta chain. Generated by immunoSEQ multiplex PCR, the TCRdb table keeps only in-frame clones and is missing some. The sample includes tens of thousands of clones, over 95% seen only once; the top ten take less than 0.25%. This sample is part of a study of technical replicates of blood from several donors. Trimming removed 7 bases from V and 1 base from J, with 13 bases in between. The CDR3 loop spans 14 amino acids. Germline assignment: CDR1 SNHLY and CDR2 FYNNEI. The source is a human donor in good health. Sequencing was done on a sample of T cells isolated from PBMCs. V gene TRBV2 combines with J gene TRBJ1-2; D perhaps matches TRBD1 (5 bases). The CDR3 sequence is CASIRAENNYGYTF. As DNA, the CDR3 is TGTGCCAGCATCAGGGCTGAAAATAACTATGGCTACACCTTC.